The 14 T cell receptor beta chains in this list originate from one sample, sequenced in a study of spatial heterogeneity in lung cancer. TCRdb independently ran MiXCR on the 5' RACE reads; one entry per CDR3 protein. In the table there are roughly 75,000 distinct CDR3 sequences, about an eighth of which are singletons. Regarding time point: sample taken at primary tumor resection. Whole RNA, which was extracted from tumor, nontumor lung tissue or frozen PBMC, was sequenced without any cell sorting. Sample: PBMCs, taken at surgery. The source of these receptors is a male donor with early-stage non-small cell lung cancer.

In this sample, this clonotype turned up a few times. The chain uses TRBV2 and TRBJ2-2; D possibly corresponds to TRBD1 (5 bases). V lost 3 bases, J lost 0 bases, and 11 bases lay in between. The CDR3 runs 16 residues. In germline, CDR1 is SNHLY, CDR2 FYNNEI. This chain's CDR3 is CASSEGLPANTGELFF. CDR3 bases: TGTGCCAGCAGTGAGGGGCTCCCCGCGAACACCGGGGAGCTGTTTTTT.

The rearrangement joins TRBV4-1 to TRBJ2-1; TRBD1 matches 11 bases. The CDR3 contains 15 residues. The germline gives CDR1 MGHRA, CDR2 YSYEKL. Trimming took 4 bases from V and 6 from J; bases not matched to a gene: 5. CDR3 sequence reads: CASSLGQGAGNEQFF. CDR3 sequence (DNA): TGCGCCAGCAGCCTCGGACAGGGGGCGGGCAATGAGCAGTTCTTC.

This clonotype has a handful of counts. The genes are TRBV12-3 or TRBV12-4 and TRBJ1-1, with D unclear. Trimming left V 7 bases short and J 0 bases short, with 15 bases between. This CDR3 has 15 amino acids. The CDR3 loop reads CASIGLEGMNTEAFF. DNA for the CDR3: TGTGCCAGCATTGGGCTGGAGGGTATGAACACTGAAGCTTTCTTT.

In its sample, this clonotype was seen a few times. The rearrangement joins TRBV20-1 to TRBJ2-1; tentatively, D is TRBD1 or TRBD2 (5 bases each). Deletions cut 3 bases from V and 2 bases from J, with 11 bases between. CDR1 and CDR2 (germline): DFQATT, SNEGSKA (reference sequence). This CDR3 is 14 amino acids long. CDR3 loop: CSASGTRTYNEQFF. CDR3 nucleotide sequence: TGCAGTGCTAGTGGGACGCGCACCTACAATGAGCAGTTCTTC.

There are many counts of this clonotype. This chain connects TRBV5-5 to TRBJ2-7; D unresolved. Germline lookup yields CDR1 SGHKS and CDR2 YYEKEE (reference sequence). The ends were cut back, 1 base at V and 1 base at J, with 12 bases in the middle. This CDR3 has 15 residues. As DNA, the CDR3 is TGTGCCAGCAGCTTGATCATCGGCAGGTCCTACGAGCAGTACTTC. It encodes CASSLIIGRSYEQYF. The full variable domain, with the rest looked up from reference TRBV5-5 and TRBJ2-7, is DAGVTQSPTHLIKTRGQQVTLRCSPISGHKSVSWYQQVLGQGPQFIFQYYEKEERGRGNFPDRFSARQFPNYSSELNVNALLLGDSALYLCASSLIIGRSYEQYFGPGTRLTVT.

The chain has TRBV4-3 and TRBJ1-4; D not certain. CDR1 is LGHNA and CDR2 is YSLEER in the germline V gene. There are 17 residues in the CDR3. V was cut by 1 base and J by 4 bases, with 16 bases left in between. The CDR3 DNA sequence: TGCGCCAGCAGCCAAGGCCTCCCGGCGAGCTATAATGAAAAACTGTTTTTT. Residues: CASSQGLPASYNEKLFF.

The chain carries TRBV11-2 and TRBJ1-3; the D is unclear. V lost 0 bases, J lost 1 base, and 7 bases lay in between. The germline V gene encodes CDR1 SGHAT and CDR2 FQNNGV. The CDR3 length is 15 residues. Written as DNA, the CDR3 is TGTGCCAGCAGCTTAGATTTTGGATCTGGAAACACCATATATTTT. This gives the protein CASSLDFGSGNTIYF.

The gene calls are TRBV7-8 and TRBJ1-5; the match to TRBD1 covers 7 bases. V lost 1 base and J lost 3; bases outside the gene matches: 9. This CDR3 has 17 amino acids. Germline CDR1 reads SGHVS; CDR2 reads FQNEAQ. The CDR3 coding sequence is TGTGCCAGCAGCTTAGTAACAGGGGCCTTCTTCAATCAGCCCCAGCATTTT. Translation: CASSLVTGAFFNQPQHF.

This clonotype was counted ten times or more. V usage is TRBV29-1 and J usage is TRBJ2-6; tentative D call: TRBD2 (7 bases). The germline CDR1 and CDR2 sequences are SQVTM and ANQGSEA. V was trimmed by 6 bases and J by 0 bases, leaving 12 bases between them. The CDR3 covers 15 residues. CDR3 sequence reads: CSVGRTASGANVLTF. CDR3 coding DNA: TGCAGCGTCGGGAGGACAGCCTCTGGGGCCAACGTCCTGACTTTC.

This clonotype was observed at least ten times. The chain links TRBV2 to TRBJ1-2; no firm D call. The CDR3 runs 12 residues. V lost 7 bases and J 6 bases, leaving 12 bases between the germline ends. Germline CDR1 is SNHLY and CDR2 is FYNNEI. DNA for the CDR3: TGTGCCAGCAAGGTACTTCTCGATGGCTACACCTTC. This sequence encodes CASKVLLDGYTF.

The gene calls are TRBV7-2 and TRBJ1-1, with a possible D match to TRBD1 (5 bases). The CDR3 length is 15 residues. Germline loops: CDR1 SGHTA, CDR2 FQGNSA. Trimming took off 5 bases at V and 4 bases at J, with 17 bases between the two ends. CDR3 nucleotide sequence: TGTGCCAGCAGCATGAGACGGGGGGACGGCACTGAAGCTTTCTTT. This translates into CASSMRRGDGTEAFF.

This clonotype was observed many times. The CDR3 DNA follows: TGCGCCAGCTCCGACCGGGGACAGGGAGGTAGCTCCTACGAGCAGTACTTC. Amino acids: CASSDRGQGGSSYEQYF. The V call is TRBV4-1, the J call TRBJ2-7; 9 bases are a match to TRBD1. CDR3 length: 17 residues. V lost 8 bases and J lost 0; bases outside the gene matches: 14. Looked up from germline, CDR1 is MGHRA and CDR2 is YSYEKL.

The rearrangement links TRBV9 to TRBJ2-3, with 9 bases lining up with TRBD2. From germline, CDR1 is SGDLS and CDR2 YYNGEE. There are 15 residues in the CDR3. J gave up 6 bases and V 2 bases, and 7 bases lay outside the gene matches. CDR3 nucleotide sequence: TGTGCCAGCAGCGTGCATCTAGCGGGAACGGATACGCAGTATTTT. It codes for CASSVHLAGTDTQYF.

The chain employs TRBV3-1 and TRBJ2-1, with TRBD2 matching 7 bases. V lost 3 bases and J lost 6; bases outside the gene matches: 8. The germline V gene has CDR1 LGHDT and CDR2 YNNKEL (reference sequence). The CDR3 covers 15 residues. The CDR3 region has the DNA TGTGCCAGCAGCCAGACGAGACTAGCTTTCAATGAGCAGTTCTTC. Its protein product is CASSQTRLAFNEQFF.